The present TCR beta chain was sequenced within a study of molecular identifiers for immune sequencing clone quantification. TCRdb used MiXCR to reprocess the PCR reads, holding one entry per CDR3 protein. The sample has over 600,000 distinct CDR3 sequences, just under 20% seen once. The CD8+CD4-CCR7+CD45RA+ phenotype defined the sorted naive CD8 T cells. Regarding this clonotype: Its specificity is unknown.

The CDR3 has 18 amino acids. Unmatched junction bases numbered 9, after V lost 3 bases and J lost 3 bases. Germline V CDR1 and CDR2: SGHNT, YYREEE (reference sequence). Study observations and caveats: It was shown that clones above 20 RNA copies held over 99% of effector molecules, but under 1% in naive cells.

The clonotype comes from a human donor in good health. Some libraries in this study had Jurkat cell RNA spiked in. The sample was naive CD8+ T cells from blood, with Jurkat cell RNA spiked in. This sample's subset: FACS-sorted CD8+CD4-CCR7+CD45RA+ naive T cells. The genes are TRBV5-4 and TRBJ2-7; 16 bases fit TRBD2. The CDR3 DNA sequence: TGTGCCAGCAGCTCATCTTGGGGACTAGCGGGAGGGAGCTACGAGCAGTACTTC. It translates to CASSSSWGLAGGSYEQYF.